Listed below are T cell receptor beta chains from one sample, sequenced in a study of vaccination effects on CD4 cells after COVID-19. These receptors lack a known antigen. Clones were read by immunoSEQ multiplex PCR, and TCRdb kept only the in-frame ones, dropping some. The sample lists about 25,000 clones; 76% were seen once. The sample consisted of CD4+ T cells from PBMCs cultured with HCoV-NL63 spike peptides, taken before COVID-19 vaccination. The receptors come from a human donor who received a COVID-19 vaccine. Both conserved end residues are part of each CDR3. A D gene is named only where the DNA matches it firmly. Expanded clones get a size class; other rows say once, few or many, or leave the size out.

v_gene	d_gene	j_gene	abundance	CDR3nt	CDR3aa
TRBV30	-	TRBJ1-5	-	TGTGCCTGGAGTGTATTGGATAGCAATCAGCCCCAGCATTTT	CAWSVLDSNQPQHF
TRBV3-1/TRBV3-2	TRBD2	TRBJ2-1	-	TGTGCCAGCAGCGCCCGACTAGCGGGCCGCAGTTACAATGAGCAGTTCTTC	CASSARLAGRSYNEQFF
TRBV4-1	-	TRBJ2-1	few	TGCGCCAGCAGCAGGGGGTCAGCCTACAATGAGCAGTTCTTC	CASSRGSAYNEQFF
TRBV27	-	TRBJ1-1	few	TGTGCCAGCAGTTTTCTATCAAGGGGGAACACTGAAGCTTTCTTT	CASSFLSRGNTEAFF
TRBV6-5	-	TRBJ1-2	-	TGTGCCAGCAGTTATGACGCCTCGGTTTATGGCTACACCTTC	CASSYDASVYGYTF
TRBV4-1	-	TRBJ1-5	-	TGCGCCAGCAGCCCTAGGGACAATAGCAATCAGCCCCAGCATTTT	CASSPRDNSNQPQHF
TRBV11-3	-	TRBJ2-7	-	TGTGCCAGCAGCTTTTCCGAGAGCTCCTACGAGCAGTACTTC	CASSFSESSYEQYF
TRBV6-5	-	TRBJ1-5	-	TGTGCCAGCAGTTACTCGTTGTTCAGCAATCAGCCCCAGCATTTT	CASSYSLFSNQPQHF
TRBV3-1/TRBV3-2	-	TRBJ1-2	few	TGTGCCAGCAGCCAACGGACTGACGGCGGCTACACCTTC	CASSQRTDGGYTF
TRBV10-3	TRBD1	TRBJ1-1	-	TGTGCCACCACGGGACAGGGGAATACTGAAGCTTTCTTT	CATTGQGNTEAFF
TRBV5-8	-	TRBJ2-3	-	TGTGCCAGCTCTAGGGGAGACCACACAGATACGCAGTATTTT	CASSRGDHTDTQYF
TRBV13	-	TRBJ2-2	-	TGTGCCAGCAGAGGGACGAGGACCGGGGAGCTGTTTTTT	CASRGTRTGELFF
TRBV2	-	TRBJ1-1	-	TGTGCCAGCAGTGAATTGGAGAACACTGAAGCTTTCTTT	CASSELENTEAFF
TRBV18	-	TRBJ1-1	-	TGTGCCAGCTCACCACTCGGGGTAACACCCCCGGACACTGAAGCTTTCTTT	CASSPLGVTPPDTEAFF
TRBV3-1/TRBV3-2	TRBD1	TRBJ1-6	-	TGTGCCAGCAGGCCGACAGGGCTGACCTATAATTCACCCCTCCACTTT	CASRPTGLTYNSPLHF
TRBV5-4	TRBD2	TRBJ2-1	once	TGTGCCAGCAGCCTGACTAGCGGGACCTTCAATGAGCAGTTCTTC	CASSLTSGTFNEQFF
TRBV11-2	TRBD2	TRBJ2-1	-	TGTGCCAGCAGCAACGTCGGACTAGCATCCCCGGGCGAGCAGTTCTTC	CASSNVGLASPGEQFF
TRBV3-1/TRBV3-2	TRBD2	TRBJ2-7	-	TGTGCCAGCAGCCGCCGCCCCGGGGTAGGACTAGCGGGAGGTCTCTACGAGCAGTACTTC	CASSRRPGVGLAGGLYEQYF
TRBV7-2	-	TRBJ1-5	-	TGTGCCAGCAGCTTGATGGGTCAGCCCCAGCATTTT	CASSLMGQPQHF
TRBV6-5	-	TRBJ2-7	-	TGTGCCAGCAGCGAGTTCAGGGGCTACGAGCAGTACTTC	CASSEFRGYEQYF
TRBV11-2	-	TRBJ2-4	-	TGTGCCAGCAGCCACTACCGGGACAAAAACATTCAGTACTTC	CASSHYRDKNIQYF
TRBV13	-	TRBJ2-7	-	TGTGCCAGCAGCAGATTGTACGAGCAGTACTTC	CASSRLYEQYF
TRBV7-8	-	TRBJ1-2	-	TGTGCCAGCAGCCCCGAGAGGCTTGGCTACACCTTC	CASSPERLGYTF
TRBV12-3/TRBV12-4	-	TRBJ2-7	-	TGTGCCAGCATCCGTCTCACCGCTCCTGAGCAGTACTTC	CASIRLTAPEQYF
TRBV5-6	TRBD1	TRBJ1-2	-	TGTGCCAGCAGCTCTTATGGGACAGGGTCATACTATGGCTACACCTTC	CASSSYGTGSYYGYTF
TRBV27	-	TRBJ2-7	few	TGTGCCAGCAGCTCCGGAGTCCTTGAAGGGATATACTTC	CASSSGVLEGIYF
TRBV6-5	TRBD1	TRBJ2-2	-	TGTGCCAGCAGGGGACAGGGGGACACCGGGGAGCTGTTTTTT	CASRGQGDTGELFF
TRBV24-1	-	TRBJ2-3	-	TGTGCCACCGGAGGGAACACAGATACGCAGTATTTT	CATGGNTDTQYF
TRBV29-1	-	TRBJ2-5	-	TGCAGCGTTGAAGGGAGTCAGGGGACTGGGGAGACCCAGTACTTC	CSVEGSQGTGETQYF
TRBV20-1	-	TRBJ2-7	-	TGCAGTGCTAGTACGGGGGCCCTCTACGAGCAGTACTTC	CSASTGALYEQYF
TRBV13	-	TRBJ2-7	-	TGTGCCAGCAGCTTAGGCAGGCCCCCCTACGAGCAGTACTTC	CASSLGRPPYEQYF
TRBV3-1/TRBV3-2	-	TRBJ2-1	few	TGTGCCAGCAGCCATCTCGACGGTATTACCTACAATGAGCAGTTCTTC	CASSHLDGITYNEQFF
TRBV7-2	TRBD2	TRBJ2-7	-	TGTGCCAGCAGCTTACGACTAGCGGGAATCTACGAGCAGTACTTC	CASSLRLAGIYEQYF
TRBV5-1	TRBD1	TRBJ2-1	-	TGCGCCAGCAGCTTGATTGGGTGGGGACAGATATACAATGAGCAGTTCTTC	CASSLIGWGQIYNEQFF
TRBV10-3	-	TRBJ1-1	once	TGTGCCATCAGTGACCCCGAGGGGCTTCGGGGGGTGAACACTGAAGCTTTCTTT	CAISDPEGLRGVNTEAFF
TRBV6-1	-	TRBJ2-2	-	TGTGCCAGCAGATTCGCCGAGCCCACCGGGGAGCTGTTTTTT	CASRFAEPTGELFF
TRBV24-1	-	TRBJ1-4	few	TGTGCCACCAGTGGCGGCGGGGGGACTAATGAAAAACTGTTTTTT	CATSGGGGTNEKLFF
TRBV3-1/TRBV3-2	TRBD2	TRBJ2-3	-	TGTGCCAGCAGCCAAGGTCTAGCGGTTAGCACAGATACGCAGTATTTT	CASSQGLAVSTDTQYF
TRBV9	-	TRBJ1-1	-	TGTGCCAGCAGCCGAGGGGGTATGAACACTGAAGCTTTCTTT	CASSRGGMNTEAFF
TRBV5-6	-	TRBJ2-7	few	TGTGCCAGCAGCTCCGCGGGTTTTTCAAGAAACGAGCAGTACTTC	CASSSAGFSRNEQYF
TRBV7-2	-	TRBJ2-7	-	TGTGCCAGCAGCTTGAGCTCCTACGAGCAGTACTTC	CASSLSSYEQYF
TRBV7-9	-	TRBJ2-5	few	TGTGCCAGCAGCTTAGATGAGCAGACCCAGTACTTC	CASSLDEQTQYF
TRBV7-2	TRBD2	TRBJ2-7	-	TGTGCCAGCAGCTTAGCCGGGGGGGAGTTCGTCGACGAGCAGTACTTC	CASSLAGGEFVDEQYF
TRBV3-1/TRBV3-2	-	TRBJ2-1	once	TGTGCCAGCAGCACCGGCTTGAGAGACAATGAGCAGTTCTTC	CASSTGLRDNEQFF
TRBV18	TRBD1	TRBJ1-1	-	TGTGCCAGCTCACCCGTACAGGGGGCGCAGTACACTGAAGCTTTCTTT	CASSPVQGAQYTEAFF
TRBV2	TRBD1	TRBJ2-7	-	TGTGCCAGCAGTGGGGACAGTCTTGGGCAGTACTTC	CASSGDSLGQYF
TRBV30	-	TRBJ1-2	-	TGTGCCTGGGGCCGTACGGGGGGCTACACCTTC	CAWGRTGGYTF
TRBV12-5	-	TRBJ2-1	-	TGTGCTAGTGGCACCCCGGGCGGGAACTACAATGAGCAGTTCTTC	CASGTPGGNYNEQFF
TRBV7-2	-	TRBJ2-3	-	TGTGCCAGCAGCTTAGTAAGTCCCCTTGATACGCAGTATTTT	CASSLVSPLDTQYF
TRBV10-3	-	TRBJ2-7	-	TGTGCCGCAGGTCGGGGCTCCACGTACGAGCAGTACTTC	CAAGRGSTYEQYF
TRBV7-9	-	TRBJ2-7	-	TGTGCCAGCAGTCGGGACCAAATAGACGAGCAGTACTTC	CASSRDQIDEQYF
TRBV2	TRBD1	TRBJ1-2	few	TGTGCCAGCAGTGAATATGACAGGGAATATGGCTACACCTTC	CASSEYDREYGYTF
TRBV9	-	TRBJ2-7	-	TGTGCCAGCAGCGAGACGACAGGCACCTACGAGCAGTACTTC	CASSETTGTYEQYF
TRBV5-4	-	TRBJ1-1	-	TGTGCCAGCAGATTAAACACTGAAGCTTTCTTT	CASRLNTEAFF
TRBV3-1/TRBV3-2	-	TRBJ2-3	-	TGTGCCAGCAGCCCTGATGGGGGTGGCACAGATACGCAGTATTTT	CASSPDGGGTDTQYF